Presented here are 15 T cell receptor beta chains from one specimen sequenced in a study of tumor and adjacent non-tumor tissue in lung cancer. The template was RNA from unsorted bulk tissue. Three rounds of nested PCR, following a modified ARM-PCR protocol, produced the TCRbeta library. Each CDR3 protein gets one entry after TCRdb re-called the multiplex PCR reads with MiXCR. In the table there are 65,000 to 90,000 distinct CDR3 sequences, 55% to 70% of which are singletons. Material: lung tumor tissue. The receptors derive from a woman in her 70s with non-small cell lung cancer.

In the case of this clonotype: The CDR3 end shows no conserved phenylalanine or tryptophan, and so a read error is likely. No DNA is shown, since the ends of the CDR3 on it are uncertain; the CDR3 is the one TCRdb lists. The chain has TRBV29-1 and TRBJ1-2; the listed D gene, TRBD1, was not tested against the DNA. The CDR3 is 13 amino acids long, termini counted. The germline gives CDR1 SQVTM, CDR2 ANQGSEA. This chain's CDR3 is CSARQGASPRGYS.

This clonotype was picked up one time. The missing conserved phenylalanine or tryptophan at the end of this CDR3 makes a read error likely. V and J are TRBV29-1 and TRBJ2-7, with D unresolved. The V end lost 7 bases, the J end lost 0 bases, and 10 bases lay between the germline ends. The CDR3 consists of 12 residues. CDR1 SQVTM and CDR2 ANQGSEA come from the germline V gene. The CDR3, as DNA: TGCAGCGCCGAAGTCACCTCCTACGAGCAGTACCTC. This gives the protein CSAEVTSYEQYL.

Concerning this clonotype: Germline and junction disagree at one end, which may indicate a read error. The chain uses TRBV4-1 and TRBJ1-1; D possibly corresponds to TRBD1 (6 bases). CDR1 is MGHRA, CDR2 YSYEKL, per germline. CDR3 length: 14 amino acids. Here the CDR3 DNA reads TGCGCTAACAGCACCCGGACAGAGAACACTGATGCTTTCTTT. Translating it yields CANSTRTENTDAFF.

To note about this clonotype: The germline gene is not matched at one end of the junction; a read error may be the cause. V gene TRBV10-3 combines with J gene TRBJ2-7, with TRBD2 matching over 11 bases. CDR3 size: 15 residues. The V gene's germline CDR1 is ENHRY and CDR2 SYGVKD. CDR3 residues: CAISEGTSGSYERYF. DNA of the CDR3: TGCGCCATCAGTGAGGGGACTAGCGGTTCCTATGAGCGGTACTTC.

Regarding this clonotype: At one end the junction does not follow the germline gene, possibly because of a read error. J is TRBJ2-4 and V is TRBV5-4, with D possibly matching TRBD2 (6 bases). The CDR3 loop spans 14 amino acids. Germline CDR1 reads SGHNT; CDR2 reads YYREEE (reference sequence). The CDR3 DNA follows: TGTGCCAGGAGCTTCGCGGGGTCCAAAAACAGTCAGTACTTC. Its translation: CARSFAGSKNSQYF.

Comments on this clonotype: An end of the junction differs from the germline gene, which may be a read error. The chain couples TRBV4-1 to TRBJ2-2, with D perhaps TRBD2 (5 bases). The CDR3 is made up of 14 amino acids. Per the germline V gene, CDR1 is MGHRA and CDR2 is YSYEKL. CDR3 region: CTSLGLANTGELFF. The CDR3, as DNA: TGCACCAGCTTAGGACTTGCGAACACCGGGGAACTGTTTTTT.

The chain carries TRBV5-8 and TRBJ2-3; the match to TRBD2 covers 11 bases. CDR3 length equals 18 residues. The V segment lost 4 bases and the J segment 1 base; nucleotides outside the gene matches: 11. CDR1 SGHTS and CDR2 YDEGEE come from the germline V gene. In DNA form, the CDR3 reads TGTGCCAGCAGCCGCCCTTTGACTAGCGGGACCCGCACAGATACGCAGTATTTT. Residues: CASSRPLTSGTRTDTQYF.

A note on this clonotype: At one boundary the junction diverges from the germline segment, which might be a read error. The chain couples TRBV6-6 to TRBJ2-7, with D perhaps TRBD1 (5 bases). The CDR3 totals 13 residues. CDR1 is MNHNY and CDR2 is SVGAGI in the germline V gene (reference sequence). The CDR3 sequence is CVSSSQGEKEQYF. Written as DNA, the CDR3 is TGTGTCAGCAGTTCGCAGGGTGAGAAGGAGCAGTACTTC.

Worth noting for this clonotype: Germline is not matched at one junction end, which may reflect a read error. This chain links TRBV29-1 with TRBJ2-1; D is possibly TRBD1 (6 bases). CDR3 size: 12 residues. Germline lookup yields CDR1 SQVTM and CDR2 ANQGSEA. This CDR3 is CSVERGYNEQSF. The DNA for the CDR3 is TGTAGCGTTGAGAGGGGGTACAATGAGCAGTCCTTC.

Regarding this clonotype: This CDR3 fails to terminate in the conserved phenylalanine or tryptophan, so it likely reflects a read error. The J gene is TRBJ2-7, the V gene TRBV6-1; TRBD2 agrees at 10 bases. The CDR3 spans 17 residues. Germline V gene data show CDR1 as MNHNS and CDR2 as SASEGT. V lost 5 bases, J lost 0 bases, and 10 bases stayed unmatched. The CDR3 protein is CASSSGLAEAISYEQYL. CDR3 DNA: TGTGCCAGCAGTTCCGGACTAGCGGAAGCCATCTCCTACGAGCAGTACCTC.

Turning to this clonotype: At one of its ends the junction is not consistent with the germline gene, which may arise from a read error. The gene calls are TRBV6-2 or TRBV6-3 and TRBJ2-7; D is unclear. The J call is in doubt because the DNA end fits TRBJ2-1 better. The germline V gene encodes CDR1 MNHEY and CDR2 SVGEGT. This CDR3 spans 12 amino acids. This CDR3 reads CASSCPAYEQFF. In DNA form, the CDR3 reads TGTGCTAGCAGTTGCCCAGCCTACGAGCAGTTCTTC.

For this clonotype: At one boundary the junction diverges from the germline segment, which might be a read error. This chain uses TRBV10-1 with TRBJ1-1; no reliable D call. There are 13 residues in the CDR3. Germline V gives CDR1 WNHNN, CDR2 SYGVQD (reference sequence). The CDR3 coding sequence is TGCGCCAGCAATGAGTCGGGGAGGGCTGAGGCTTTCTTT. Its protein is CASNESGRAEAFF.

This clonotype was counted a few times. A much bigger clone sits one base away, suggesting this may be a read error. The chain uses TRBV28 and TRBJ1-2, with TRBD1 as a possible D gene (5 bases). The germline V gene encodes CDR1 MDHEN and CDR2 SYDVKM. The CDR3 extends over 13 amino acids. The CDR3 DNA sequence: TGTGCCAACAGTTTCCAGGGTTATAATGGCTACACCTTC. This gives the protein CANSFQGYNGYTF.

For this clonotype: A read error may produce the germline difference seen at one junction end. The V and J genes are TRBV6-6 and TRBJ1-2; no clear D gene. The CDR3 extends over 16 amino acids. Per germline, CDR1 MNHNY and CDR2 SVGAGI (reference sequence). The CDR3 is CASRQGILSLNCGYTF. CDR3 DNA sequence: TGTGCCAGCAGGCAAGGGATACTCTCATTAAACTGTGGCTACACCTTC.

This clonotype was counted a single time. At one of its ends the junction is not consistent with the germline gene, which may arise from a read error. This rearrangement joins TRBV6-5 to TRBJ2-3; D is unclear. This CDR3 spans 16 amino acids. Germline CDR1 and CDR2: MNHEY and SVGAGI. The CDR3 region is CASSYRGGRSTDMQYF. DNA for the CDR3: TGTGCCAGCAGTTACCGAGGTGGACGTAGCACAGATATGCAGTATTTT.